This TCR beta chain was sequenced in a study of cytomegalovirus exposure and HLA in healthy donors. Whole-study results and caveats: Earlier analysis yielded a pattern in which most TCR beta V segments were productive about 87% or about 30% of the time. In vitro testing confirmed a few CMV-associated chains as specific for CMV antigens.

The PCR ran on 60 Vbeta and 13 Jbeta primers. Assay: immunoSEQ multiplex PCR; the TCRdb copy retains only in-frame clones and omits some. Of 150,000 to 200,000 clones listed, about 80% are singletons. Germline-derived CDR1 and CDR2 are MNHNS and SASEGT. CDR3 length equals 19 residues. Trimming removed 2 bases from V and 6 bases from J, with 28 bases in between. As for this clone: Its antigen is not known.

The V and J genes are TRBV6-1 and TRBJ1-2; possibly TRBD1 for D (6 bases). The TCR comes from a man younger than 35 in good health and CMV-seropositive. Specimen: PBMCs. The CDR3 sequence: CASSESYRDSLGHRNGYTF. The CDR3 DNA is TGTGCCAGCAGTGAAAGTTACAGAGACAGCCTGGGACATCGGAATGGCTACACCTTC.